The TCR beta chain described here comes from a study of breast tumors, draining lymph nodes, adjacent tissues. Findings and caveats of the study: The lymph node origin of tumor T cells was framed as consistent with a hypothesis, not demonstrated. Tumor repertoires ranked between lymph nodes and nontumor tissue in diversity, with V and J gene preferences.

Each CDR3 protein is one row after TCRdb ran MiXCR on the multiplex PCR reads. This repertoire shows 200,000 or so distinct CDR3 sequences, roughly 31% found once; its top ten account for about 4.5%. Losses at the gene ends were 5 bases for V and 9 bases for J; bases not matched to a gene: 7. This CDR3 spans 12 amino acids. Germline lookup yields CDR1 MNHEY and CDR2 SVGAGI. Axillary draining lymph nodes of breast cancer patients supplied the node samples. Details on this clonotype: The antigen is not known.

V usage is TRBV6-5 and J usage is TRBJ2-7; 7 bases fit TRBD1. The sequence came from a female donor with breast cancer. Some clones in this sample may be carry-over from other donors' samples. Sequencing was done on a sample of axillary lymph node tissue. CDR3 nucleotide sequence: TGTGCCAGCAGTCCACAGGGGCTGGGGCAGTACTTC. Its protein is CASSPQGLGQYF.